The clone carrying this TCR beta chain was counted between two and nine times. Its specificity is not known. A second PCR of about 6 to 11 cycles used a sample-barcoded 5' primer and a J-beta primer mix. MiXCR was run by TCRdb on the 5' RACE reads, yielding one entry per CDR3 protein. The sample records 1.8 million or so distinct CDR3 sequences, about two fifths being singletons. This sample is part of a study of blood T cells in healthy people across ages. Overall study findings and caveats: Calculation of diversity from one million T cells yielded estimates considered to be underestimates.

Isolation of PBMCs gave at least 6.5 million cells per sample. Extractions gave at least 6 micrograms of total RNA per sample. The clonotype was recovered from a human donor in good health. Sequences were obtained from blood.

The CDR3: CASSEIGPNKNIQYF. The CDR3, as DNA: TGTGCCAGCAGCGAAATTGGACCGAATAAAAACATTCAGTACTTC. The chain joins TRBV21-1 to TRBJ2-4. TRBV21-1 is termed a pseudogene. The CDR3 is 15 amino acids.